This TCR beta chain was recorded in a study of shared clonotypes between healthy human individuals. This clone was seen a few times. Each subset's genomic DNA was split evenly across several immunoSEQ plates. Profiled with immunoSEQ multiplex PCR; TCRdb holds only in-frame clones, not every one. The sample has roughly 1.4 million clones; around 98.5% are singletons. Source material: naive CD4+ T cells sorted from blood. Noted subset: CD45RA+ positively selected. This TCR was sampled from a man aged 30-40 years in good health.

DNA for the CDR3: TGCGCCAGCAGCTTGGTTCCCCGGACTAGCGGGGGCAATGAGCAGTTCTTC. It specifies CASSLVPRTSGGNEQFF. The chain combines TRBV5-1 with TRBJ2-1; TRBD2 agrees at 13 bases. After removal of 0 bases from V and 6 bases from J, the junction contained 6 bases not matched to a gene. Germline V gene lookup returns CDR1 SGHRS and CDR2 YFSETQ. The CDR3 extends over 17 amino acids.